The clone carrying this TCR beta chain showed up just a few times. This sample is part of a study of control samples from healthy donors and cancer patients. Sequencing used immunoSEQ multiplex PCR; TCRdb keeps in-frame clones, though not all of them. The sample records 90,000 or so clones, roughly 91% being singletons. Germline V gene sequence: CDR1 SNHLY, CDR2 FYNNEI. V lost 1 base and J lost 3, with 13 bases in between. This CDR3 comprises 15 residues. The TCR sequence derives from a woman in her sixties in good health. What was sequenced was blood. The rearrangement links TRBV2 to TRBJ2-7; maybe TRBD1 (6 bases). The CDR3 bases are TGTGCCAGCAGTGAAGTTATCGCAGGGGACTACGAGCAGTACTTC. Translated: CASSEVIAGDYEQYF.